This note documents a single T cell receptor (beta chain) sequence. Its antigen is undetermined. The CDR3 is 13 amino acids. Germline V gene data show CDR1 as GTSNPN and CDR2 as SVGIG (reference sequence). The V end lost 0 bases, the J end lost 6 bases, and 12 bases lay between the germline ends. This sample stems from a study of OX40 agonist ivuxolimab in advanced cancers. Regarding the study as a whole: Expanded peripheral T-cell antigen specificity went undetermined.

Systemic immunosuppression or autoimmune disease history was grounds to exclude patients. Clones were sequenced by immunoSEQ multiplex PCR, and TCRdb holds only the in-frame ones, with some missing. The sample shows about 63,000 clones, roughly nine tenths of them seen only once. The sequences come from CD4+ or CD8+ T cells sorted from blood, collected in a trial of the OX40 agonist ivuxolimab. The sequence was obtained from an adult with an advanced solid tumor such as melanoma, head and neck, liver or kidney cancer. The rearrangement uses TRBV30 and TRBJ2-7; D might be TRBD1 (6 bases). The CDR3 sequence: CAWSVLAGAEQYF. The CDR3 DNA follows: TGTGCCTGGAGTGTGTTGGCAGGGGCCGAGCAGTACTTC.